A single TCR beta chain is shown here with its context. With 8 bases removed from V and 4 bases from J, the gap between germline ends came to 15 bases. CDR3 length: 14 residues. The germline CDR1 and CDR2 sequences are LNHDA and SQIVND (reference sequence). Assay used: immunoSEQ multiplex PCR; TCRdb lists only in-frame clones, some missing. Among around 100,000 clones listed, around four fifths were seen once. This sample stems from a study of blood T cell repertoires in COVID-19. V is TRBV19 and J is TRBJ2-1; D may be TRBD1 (5 bases). The clonotype originates from a woman between 65 and 79 years old with acute or convalescent COVID-19. The sample comprised peripheral blood. CDR3 sequence reads: CASARQKQYNEQFF. In nucleotides, the CDR3 is TGTGCCAGTGCCCGACAGAAACAATACAATGAGCAGTTCTTC.